These 18 T cell receptor beta chains originate from one sample sequenced in a study of cytomegalovirus exposure and HLA in healthy donors. The PCR was carried out with 60 Vbeta primers and 13 Jbeta primers. Data came from immunoSEQ multiplex PCR; TCRdb stores just in-frame clones and leaves some out. The sample has 160,000 or so clones, 84% seen once; the top ten hold 1.5% to 2.5%. Sequencing was performed on PBMCs. Receptor source: a man younger than 35 in good health and CMV-seronegative.

The rearrangement uses TRBV5-1 and TRBJ1-1; 7 nucleotides align to TRBD1. J gave up 2 bases and V 3 bases, and 4 bases lay outside the gene matches. The germline gives CDR1 SGHRS, CDR2 YFSETQ. The CDR3 loop spans 14 amino acids. CDR3 DNA: TGCGCCAGCAGCTCCGGACAGGTAAACACTGAAGCTTTCTTT. This translates into CASSSGQVNTEAFF.

This chain joins TRBV27 and TRBJ2-3; no firm D call. The CDR3 consists of 13 residues. The V gene lost 0 bases and the J gene lost 4 bases, with 5 bases spanning the gap. Germline values: CDR1 MNHEY, CDR2 SMNVEV (reference sequence). Written as DNA, the CDR3 is TGTGCCAGCAGTTTATCTATCCCAGATACGCAGTATTTT. Translating gives CASSLSIPDTQYF.

A few counts support this clone. This chain connects TRBV7-8 to TRBJ1-2; no definite D call. The CDR3 is 14 residues long. Germline V gene data show CDR1 as SGHVS and CDR2 as FQNEAQ. V gave up 5 bases and J gave up 3 bases, with 13 bases separating them. CDR3 bases: TGTGCCAGCAGCCCCTATGAGATCGACTATGGCTACACCTTC. The encoded protein is CASSPYEIDYGYTF.

This clone was counted a single time. The chain is built from TRBV7-2 and TRBJ2-5; no clear D. Deletions cut 5 bases from V and 5 bases from J, with 6 bases between. Germline V gives CDR1 SGHTA, CDR2 FQGNSA. The CDR3 loop spans 11 amino acids. CDR3 sequence: CASSIRETQYF. The DNA for the CDR3 is TGTGCCAGCAGCATCAGGGAGACCCAGTACTTC.

The V gene is TRBV7-2, the J gene TRBJ2-5; 8 bases match TRBD2. The CDR3 spans 14 residues. The V gene end was trimmed by 5 bases and the J gene end by 1 base; junction bases not matched to a gene: 3. In germline, CDR1 is SGHTA, CDR2 FQGNSA. CDR3 amino acids: CASSDGGAQETQYF. The CDR3 region has the DNA TGTGCCAGCAGCGACGGGGGGGCCCAAGAGACCCAGTACTTC.

This chain joins TRBV28 and TRBJ2-1; 7 bases match TRBD2. Losses at the gene ends were 5 bases for V and 9 bases for J; bases not matched to a gene: 13. Germline V lookup: CDR1 MDHEN, CDR2 SYDVKM. CDR3 size: 15 residues. The CDR3 DNA sequence: TGTGCCAGCAGTATAGAGACTAGCCGAGCTTCTGAGCAGTTCTTC. Encoded protein: CASSIETSRASEQFF.

This chain uses TRBV2 with TRBJ2-5; a possible D gene is TRBD1 (5 bases). The J call may be faulty, since TRBJ2-7 better matches the DNA end. The CDR3 runs 12 residues. CDR1 is SNHLY, CDR2 FYNNEI, per germline. The CDR3 bases are TGTGCCAGCAGAGATCAGGGTTACGAGCAGTACTTC. Amino acid sequence: CASRDQGYEQYF.

This chain joins TRBV12-5 and TRBJ2-5, with 12 bases that match TRBD2. The germline V gene has CDR1 LGHNT and CDR2 FRNRAP. After removal of 1 base from V and 5 bases from J, the junction contained 11 bases not matched to a gene. The CDR3 spans 18 residues. CDR3 in DNA: TGTGCTAGTGGTTTGGGAACCGGACTAGCGGGGATCAGGGAGACCCAGTACTTC. Translating it yields CASGLGTGLAGIRETQYF.

The gene calls are TRBV2 and TRBJ2-7; a possible D gene is TRBD2 (6 bases). Germline CDR1 is SNHLY and CDR2 is FYNNEI. The CDR3 runs to 11 residues. The V and J ends lost 8 bases and 5 bases respectively, with 10 bases between them. The CDR3 sequence is CASEGGNEQYF. DNA of the CDR3: TGTGCCAGCGAGGGAGGCAACGAGCAGTACTTC.

The chain recombines TRBV7-3 with TRBJ2-3; no reliable D call. The germline V and J ends were trimmed by 4 bases and 5 bases, with 10 bases remaining between them. The CDR3 runs to 13 residues. The V gene's germline CDR1 is SGHTA and CDR2 FQGTGA. The DNA of the CDR3 is TGTGCCAGCAGCTCCACGCCGGGAGATACGCAGTATTTT. It translates to CASSSTPGDTQYF.

The genes are TRBV5-1 and TRBJ2-3; 7 bases line up with TRBD1. After removal of 3 bases from V and 3 bases from J, the junction contained 10 bases not matched to a gene. Germline V gene sequence: CDR1 SGHRS, CDR2 YFSETQ. CDR3 length equals 16 residues. The CDR3 is CASSSASAGGTDTQYF. DNA for the CDR3: TGCGCCAGCAGCTCCGCTTCGGCAGGGGGTACAGATACGCAGTATTTT. Full variable domain (outside the CDR3, taken from reference TRBV5-1 and TRBJ2-3): KAGVTQTPRYLIKTRGQQVTLSCSPISGHRSVSWYQQTPGQGLQFLFEYFSETQRNKGNFPGRFSGRQFSNSRSEMNVSTLELGDSALYLCASSSASAGGTDTQYFGPGTRLTVL.

The chain couples TRBV28 to TRBJ1-1, with D perhaps TRBD1 (5 bases). This CDR3 region has 12 residues. Trimming stripped 3 bases from V and 6 bases from J, with 8 bases between. The V gene's germline CDR1 is MDHEN and CDR2 SYDVKM. The CDR3 protein is CASSLPRAEAFF. CDR3 bases: TGTGCCAGCAGTTTGCCCAGGGCTGAAGCTTTCTTT.

The V gene is TRBV19, the J gene TRBJ1-5; D gene uncertain. Between the trimmed V and J ends, which lost 1 base and 3 bases, there was a span of 7 bases. This CDR3 is built from 14 residues. Germline V gene sequence: CDR1 LNHDA, CDR2 SQIVND (reference sequence). In DNA, the CDR3 is TGTGCCAGTAGTATAGGCAGGTACAATCAGCCCCAGCATTTT. Translation: CASSIGRYNQPQHF.

The chain combines TRBV28 with TRBJ2-7; 7 positions agree with TRBD2. The CDR3 contains 13 residues. The J segment lost 3 bases and the V segment lost 7 bases, leaving 6 bases of the junction unmatched. In germline, CDR1 is MDHEN, CDR2 SYDVKM. CDR3 loop: CASNPVAGYEQYF. Written as DNA, the CDR3 is TGTGCCAGCAACCCAGTAGCGGGCTACGAGCAGTACTTC.

V usage is TRBV2 and J usage is TRBJ1-6; possible D gene TRBD1, 5 bases. V was shortened by 6 bases and J by 7 bases, with 7 bases between the two germline ends. The germline V gene has CDR1 SNHLY and CDR2 FYNNEI. CDR3 size: 12 residues. CDR3 residues: CASRTANSPLHF. CDR3 nucleotide sequence: TGTGCCAGCAGGACAGCCAATTCACCCCTCCACTTT.

As concerns this clone: Other DNA sequences in this sample translate to the same CDR3. The chain carries TRBV28 and TRBJ1-3; a possible D gene is TRBD1 (6 bases). The CDR3 is made up of 14 amino acids. Germline V CDR1 and CDR2: MDHEN, SYDVKM. V gave up 1 base and J gave up 2 bases, with 6 bases separating them. The CDR3 nucleotides read TGTGCCAGCAGTTTATCAGGGGCTGGAAACACCATATATTTT. Translating it yields CASSLSGAGNTIYF. Full variable domain (missing parts from reference TRBV28 and TRBJ1-3): DVKVTQSSRYLVKRTGEKVFLECVQDMDHENMFWYRQDPGLGLRLIYFSYDVKMKEKGDIPEGYSVSREKKERFSLILESASTNQTSMYLCASSLSGAGNTIYFGEGSWLTVV.

The CDR3 sequence: CASSLLAGVGTGELFF. In nucleotides, the CDR3 is TGTGCCAGCAGTTTACTAGCGGGAGTCGGGACCGGGGAGCTGTTTTTT. The chain uses TRBV27 and TRBJ2-2; TRBD2 matches 10 bases. The CDR3 consists of 16 residues. The junction had 5 bases not matched to a gene; V was cut back by 2 bases and J by 5 bases. Germline-derived CDR1 and CDR2 are MNHEY and SMNVEV (reference sequence).

V is TRBV29-1 and J is TRBJ1-1; TRBD1 is a possible D gene (5 bases). Trimming took 5 bases from V and 5 from J, leaving 9 bases between them. Germline lookup yields CDR1 SQVTM and CDR2 ANQGSEA. This CDR3 has 11 residues. DNA for the CDR3: TGCAGCGTTACGCGGGGGACTGAAGCTTTCTTT. Translating it yields CSVTRGTEAFF.